This TCR beta chain was sequenced in a study of blood T cell repertoires in COVID-19. Study summary: The United States, Italy and Spain supplied acute and convalescent COVID-19 samples.

The CDR3 is 11 amino acids in total, end residues counted. As to this clone: Lacking the conserved final phenylalanine or tryptophan, this CDR3 likely reflects a read error. Because the CDR3's place on the DNA is in doubt, the DNA is left out and the CDR3 is given as listed by TCRdb.

Authors' analysis steps: Nucleated cell number was recorded as an estimate derived from reference gene primer amplification. Clones were sequenced by immunoSEQ multiplex PCR, and TCRdb holds only the in-frame ones, with some missing. V and J calls and clone size are as listed in that table; D and trimming were resolved from the DNA. Here the sample spans about 58,000 clones, 75% to 90% being singletons. Material: peripheral blood. This receptor was identified in a woman aged 60-75 years with active COVID-19. The chain combines TRBV12-2 with TRBJ2-7; no DNA check was done on the table's D call, TRBD1. TRBV12-2 constitutes a pseudogene. CDR3 sequence: CASRSPGHLCD.